These T cell receptor beta chains were read from a single sample in a study of blood T cell repertoires in COVID-19. The repertoire was sequenced with immunoSEQ multiplex PCR; TCRdb's copy has only in-frame clones and lacks some. Of roughly 130,000 clones listed, roughly 83% are singletons. Sequencing was carried out using peripheral blood. These receptors were taken from a woman older than 75 with acute or convalescent COVID-19. Both conserved end residues are part of each CDR3. The D gene is left open where the match is weak. Clone size is shown for a subset of rows, as once, few, many or a class of expanded clone.

V: TRBV7-2
D: -
size: -
J: TRBJ1-5
DNA: TGTGCCAGCAGCTTAGGACAGCAAGACAATCAGCCCCAGCATTTT
CDR3: CASSLGQQDNQPQHF

V: TRBV9
D: -
size: -
J: TRBJ2-5
DNA: TGTGCCAGCAGCGTAGACACAGGGCCTTCGGGGACCCAGTACTTC
CDR3: CASSVDTGPSGTQYF

V: TRBV6-5
D: TRBD1
size: -
J: TRBJ1-2
DNA: TGTGCCAGCAGTTACAGCCCAGGGGGCGGCTATGGCTACACCTTC
CDR3: CASSYSPGGGYGYTF

V: TRBV11-2
D: TRBD1
size: -
J: TRBJ1-2
DNA: TGTGCCAGCAGCGCGGGACAGGGCCAAGACTATGGCTACACCTTC
CDR3: CASSAGQGQDYGYTF

V: TRBV6-2/TRBV6-3
D: -
size: -
J: TRBJ1-5
DNA: TGTGCCAGCAGTTTAATCGGGGGAGGGCAGCCCCAGCATTTT
CDR3: CASSLIGGGQPQHF

V: TRBV13
D: -
size: -
J: TRBJ2-3
DNA: TGTGCCAGCAGCATGGATCCGACAGGAACCTACACAGATACGCAGTATTTT
CDR3: CASSMDPTGTYTDTQYF

V: TRBV6-5
D: TRBD1
size: -
J: TRBJ1-2
DNA: TGTGCCAGCAGTACGGACAGGAGTACATATGGCTACACCTTC
CDR3: CASSTDRSTYGYTF

V: TRBV9
D: -
size: -
J: TRBJ1-3
DNA: TGTGCCAGCAGCCCCCGAGTGGGGCAGTTCTCTGGAAACACCATATATTTT
CDR3: CASSPRVGQFSGNTIYF

V: TRBV5-1
D: -
size: -
J: TRBJ1-5
DNA: TGCGCCAGCAGCTTGGGAGACAGGATTAATCAGCCCCAGCATTTT
CDR3: CASSLGDRINQPQHF

V: TRBV11-3
D: -
size: once
J: TRBJ1-1
DNA: TGTGCCAGCAGCTTAGGTCAGGGCTTTGGAGACACTGAAGCTTTCTTT
CDR3: CASSLGQGFGDTEAFF

V: TRBV3-1/TRBV3-2
D: TRBD2
size: once
J: TRBJ2-3
DNA: TGTGCCAGCAGCCAATACGCAGGGGCTAGCGGGGGCTTCACAGATACGCAGTATTTT
CDR3: CASSQYAGASGGFTDTQYF

V: TRBV27
D: -
size: -
J: TRBJ2-7
DNA: TGTGCCAGCACCAGACCGGGTTACCACGAGCAGTACTTC
CDR3: CASTRPGYHEQYF

V: TRBV19
D: -
size: -
J: TRBJ2-5
DNA: TGTGCCAGTAGTCCCCGACTAGAACAGACCCAGTACTTC
CDR3: CASSPRLEQTQYF

V: TRBV18
D: TRBD1
size: -
J: TRBJ1-2
DNA: TGTGCCAGCTCACCACTAAGGGGGCAGGGCCACGGGGGCTACACCTTC
CDR3: CASSPLRGQGHGGYTF

V: TRBV19
D: TRBD2
size: few
J: TRBJ2-1
DNA: TGTGCCAGTAGTATAGGCGCTAGCGGGGATTTCTGGACCTACAATGAGCAGTTCTTC
CDR3: CASSIGASGDFWTYNEQFF

V: TRBV3-1/TRBV3-2
D: -
size: -
J: TRBJ1-3
DNA: TGTGCCAGCAGCCAAGATCTAGGCGGAAACACCATATATTTT
CDR3: CASSQDLGGNTIYF